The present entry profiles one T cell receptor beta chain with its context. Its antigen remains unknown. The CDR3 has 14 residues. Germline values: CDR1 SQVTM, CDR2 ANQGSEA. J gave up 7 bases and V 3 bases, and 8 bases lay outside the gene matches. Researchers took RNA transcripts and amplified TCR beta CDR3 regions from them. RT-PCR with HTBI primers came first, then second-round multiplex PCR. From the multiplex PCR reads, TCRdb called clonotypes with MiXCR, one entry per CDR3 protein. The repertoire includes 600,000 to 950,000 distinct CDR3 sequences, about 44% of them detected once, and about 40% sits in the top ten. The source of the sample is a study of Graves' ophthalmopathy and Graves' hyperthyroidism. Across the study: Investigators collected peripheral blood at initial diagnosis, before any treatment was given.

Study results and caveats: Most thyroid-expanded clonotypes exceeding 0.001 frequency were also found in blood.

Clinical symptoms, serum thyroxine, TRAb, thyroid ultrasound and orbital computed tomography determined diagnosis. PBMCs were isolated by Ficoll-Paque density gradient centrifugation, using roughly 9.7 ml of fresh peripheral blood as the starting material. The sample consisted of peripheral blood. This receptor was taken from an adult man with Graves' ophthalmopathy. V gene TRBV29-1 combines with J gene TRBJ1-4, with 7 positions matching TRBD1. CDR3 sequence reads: CSVDRQGGTEKLFF. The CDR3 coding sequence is TGCAGCGTTGATAGACAGGGAGGTACTGAAAAACTGTTTTTT.